Sequencing of this TCR beta chain was carried out in a study of blood T cell repertoires in COVID-19. Study-level information: The United States, Italy and Spain were the sources of the acute and convalescent COVID-19 samples.

The CDR3 loop spans 14 amino acids. After removal of 4 bases from V and 3 bases from J, the junction contained 3 bases not matched to a gene. Germline V gene sequence: CDR1 SGHDN, CDR2 FVKESK. Original methodology: Using reference gene primer amplification, nucleated cell counts were estimated. Profiling relied on immunoSEQ multiplex PCR, and the TCRdb table lists in-frame clones only, not all of them. V and J calls and clone size follow that table, whereas D and trimming were derived from the DNA. The repertoire includes around 82,000 clones, about 89% of them detected once, and approximately 12% sits in the top ten.

The sequence was obtained from a man aged 70-80 years with active or convalescent COVID-19. The specimen was peripheral blood. The V call is TRBV14, the J call TRBJ2-5; TRBD2 matches 9 bases. As DNA, the CDR3 is TGTGCCAGCAGCCGGCGGGGGGGAAAAGAGACCCAGTACTTC. Amino acids: CASSRRGGKETQYF.